These T cell receptor beta chains were read from a single sample in a study of molecular identifiers for immune sequencing clone quantification. TCRdb ran MiXCR on the PCR reads and lists one entry per CDR3 protein. Seen here are around 470,000 distinct CDR3 sequences, about 25% observed once, and the top ten hold around 0.8%. Sequences were obtained from naive CD8+ T cells from blood, with Jurkat cell RNA spiked in. The source of these receptors is a human donor in good health. Some libraries in this study had Jurkat cell RNA spiked in. Both conserved end residues are part of each CDR3. The D gene is left open where the match is weak. Rows may omit the clone size; those that give it use once, few, many or a size class.

TRBV4-1	15	.	TRBJ2-5	few	CASSQDFRYAETQYF	TGCGCCAGCAGCCAAGATTTTCGGTACGCAGAGACCCAGTACTTC
TRBV19	13	.	TRBJ1-4	many	CASSIWEREKLFF	TGTGCCAGTAGTATTTGGGAACGAGAAAAACTGTTTTTT
TRBV7-9	16	.	TRBJ2-3	.	CASSPGPAISTDTQYF	TGTGCCAGCAGCCCGGGACCAGCGATTAGCACAGATACGCAGTATTTT
TRBV7-2	18	TRBD1	TRBJ1-1	.	CASSLGVDRVRLGTEAFF	TGTGCCAGCAGCTTAGGGGTCGACAGGGTGCGTCTGGGTACTGAAGCTTTCTTT
TRBV28	13	.	TRBJ2-7	.	CASSRLAWAEQYF	TGTGCCAGCAGTCGGCTCGCCTGGGCCGAGCAGTACTTC
TRBV13	12	TRBD1	TRBJ1-1	few	CASKDRVTEAFF	TGTGCCAGCAAGGACAGGGTGACTGAAGCTTTCTTT
TRBV7-9	16	.	TRBJ2-7	.	CASSPQGAAASYEQYF	TGTGCCAGCAGCCCCCAAGGCGCGGCAGCAAGCTACGAGCAGTACTTC
TRBV6-6	18	.	TRBJ2-6	many	CASSYSGRASSGANVLTF	TGTGCCAGCAGTTACAGCGGCAGGGCCTCCTCTGGGGCCAACGTCCTGACTTTC
TRBV3-1	16	TRBD2	TRBJ2-7	.	CASSQVIAGGSYEQYF	TGTGCCAGCAGCCAAGTCATAGCGGGAGGGTCTTACGAGCAGTACTTC
TRBV20-1	14	.	TRBJ2-7	many	CSASEKGRPYEQYF	TGCAGTGCTAGCGAGAAGGGGCGACCCTACGAGCAGTACTTC
TRBV20-1	19	TRBD2	TRBJ2-3	.	CSAFGTPGLAGGVIDTQYF	TGCAGTGCCTTCGGGACACCCGGACTAGCGGGAGGGGTGATAGATACGCAGTATTTT
TRBV7-2	15	.	TRBJ2-1	many	CASSLAGGTIDEQFF	TGTGCCAGCAGCTTAGCAGGGGGGACTATCGATGAGCAGTTCTTC
TRBV3-1	13	.	TRBJ2-2	few	CASSHMNTGKLFF	TGTGCCAGCAGCCACATGAACACCGGGAAGCTGTTTTTT
TRBV4-3	15	.	TRBJ1-5	few	CASSQDTSRGQPQHF	TGCGCCAGCAGCCAGGATACAAGCAGGGGTCAGCCCCAGCATTTT
TRBV7-2	13	.	TRBJ1-1	few	CASSRIPHTEAFF	TGTGCCAGCAGCCGTATTCCGCACACTGAAGCTTTCTTT
TRBV20-1	14	TRBD1	TRBJ2-7	many	CSARSTGVAYEQYF	TGCAGTGCTAGATCGACAGGGGTTGCCTACGAGCAGTACTTC
TRBV4-3	14	.	TRBJ2-7	many	CASSQDGGLDEQYF	TGCGCCAGCAGCCAAGATGGGGGGCTGGACGAGCAGTACTTC
TRBV6-5	17	TRBD2	TRBJ2-2	.	CASSYSGLAYHTGELFF	TGTGCCAGCAGTTACTCGGGACTAGCGTACCACACCGGGGAGCTGTTTTTT
TRBV30	18	TRBD1	TRBJ1-1	.	CAWSIRRRGRLSVPEAFF	TGTGCCTGGAGCATTCGCCGTAGGGGGCGTTTATCTGTCCCTGAAGCTTTCTTT
TRBV7-9	16	.	TRBJ1-5	.	CASSLTLGGSNQPQHF	TGTGCCAGCAGCTTAACGTTAGGCGGTAGCAATCAGCCCCAGCATTTT
TRBV25-1	13	TRBD1	TRBJ2-7	many	CASSAGGVYEQYF	TGTGCCAGCAGTGCAGGGGGAGTTTACGAGCAGTACTTC
TRBV7-9	12	.	TRBJ2-7	few	CASSSVADEQYF	TGTGCCAGCAGCTCTGTTGCCGACGAGCAGTACTTC
TRBV28	14	.	TRBJ1-5	.	CASTPTGRYQPQHF	TGTGCCAGCACCCCAACAGGAAGATATCAGCCCCAGCATTTT
TRBV6-6	14	.	TRBJ2-7	many	CASSYSGAAYEQYF	TGTGCCAGCAGTTACTCGGGCGCGGCCTACGAGCAGTACTTC
TRBV7-9	13	.	TRBJ2-7	many	CASSRDAAYEQYF	TGTGCCAGCAGTCGGGACGCAGCCTACGAGCAGTACTTC
TRBV5-4	11	.	TRBJ1-1	few	CASSSRDPQPF	TGTGCCAGCAGCTCCCGGGATCCCCAGCCATTT
TRBV7-2	16	.	TRBJ2-1	.	CASSLSDQGTYNEQFF	TGTGCCAGCAGCTTAAGCGATCAGGGGACCTACAATGAGCAGTTCTTC
TRBV29-1	14	TRBD1	TRBJ2-5	.	CSSWTGSPEETQYF	TGCAGCTCCTGGACAGGGAGCCCGGAAGAGACCCAGTACTTC
TRBV29-1	14	.	TRBJ2-3	many	CSVVPTGQSDTQYF	TGCAGCGTTGTGCCAACCGGACAGTCAGATACGCAGTATTTT
TRBV21-1	17	.	TRBJ2-1	.	CASSINLWRPRCNEQFF	TGTGCCAGCAGCATTAACCTCTGGCGCCCCAGGTGCAATGAGCAGTTCTTC
TRBV12-3/TRBV12-4	15	TRBD1	TRBJ1-4	few	CASSLTTGRREKLFF	TGTGCCAGCAGTCTCACGACAGGGCGGAGAGAAAAACTGTTTTTT
TRBV7-6	17	TRBD2	TRBJ2-1	.	CASSPRSSGRIGNEQFF	TGTGCCAGCAGCCCCCGTTCGAGCGGGAGGATCGGCAATGAGCAGTTCTTC
TRBV20-1	16	.	TRBJ2-7	many	CSAISEWRISSYEQYF	TGCAGTGCTATATCAGAATGGCGGATAAGCTCCTACGAGCAGTACTTC
TRBV30	12	.	TRBJ2-1	.	CAWSVLGDEQFF	TGTGCCTGGAGTGTACTCGGGGATGAGCAGTTCTTC
TRBV9	14	.	TRBJ2-7	few	CASSADGSSYEQYF	TGTGCCAGCAGCGCCGACGGAAGCTCCTACGAGCAGTACTTC
TRBV4-3	16	.	TRBJ2-3	.	CASSPSQQGISATQYF	TGCGCCAGCAGTCCCTCCCAGCAGGGGATATCAGCTACGCAGTATTTT
TRBV24-1	15	TRBD2	TRBJ2-2	.	CATRTGTSNTGELFF	TGTGCCACCAGGACCGGGACTAGCAACACCGGGGAGCTGTTTTTT
TRBV4-1	14	.	TRBJ2-7	.	CASSQGLGLLEQYF	TGCGCCAGCAGCCAAGGACTGGGTCTCCTCGAGCAGTACTTC
TRBV27	14	.	TRBJ1-1	few	CASSLSGYNTEAFF	TGTGCCAGCAGTTTATCGGGGTACAACACTGAAGCTTTCTTT
TRBV27	14	TRBD1	TRBJ1-6	.	CASSLQQGNSPLHF	TGTGCCAGCAGTTTACAACAGGGGAATTCACCCCTCCACTTT
TRBV25-1	12	.	TRBJ2-1	many	CASSEGAHEQFF	TGTGCCAGCAGTGAGGGGGCCCATGAGCAGTTCTTC
TRBV20-1	11	.	TRBJ2-7	few	CSADQGYEQYF	TGCAGTGCTGACCAGGGCTACGAGCAGTACTTC
TRBV7-6	15	TRBD2	TRBJ2-7	many	CASSLMAGVTTGQYF	TGTGCCAGCAGCTTAATGGCGGGGGTGACTACGGGGCAGTACTTC
TRBV28	12	.	TRBJ2-5	many	CASSSNLGAQYF	TGTGCCAGCAGTTCAAACTTAGGGGCCCAGTACTTC
TRBV12-3/TRBV12-4	14	.	TRBJ2-5	.	CASSYPGRQETQYF	TGTGCCAGCAGCTACCCGGGACGCCAAGAGACCCAGTACTTC
TRBV7-9	16	.	TRBJ2-1	few	CASSPSFSSSYNEQFF	TGTGCCAGCAGCCCGAGTTTCTCGAGCTCCTACAATGAGCAGTTCTTC
TRBV28	15	.	TRBJ1-1	few	CAGSLAPGPTGEAFF	TGTGCCGGCAGTTTAGCTCCGGGACCAACGGGTGAAGCTTTCTTT
TRBV30	16	.	TRBJ2-5	.	CAWSVNGPRNQETQYF	TGTGCCTGGAGTGTAAACGGGCCTCGTAATCAAGAGACCCAGTACTTC
TRBV13	16	TRBD1	TRBJ2-7	many	CASSPPSGTGGYEQYF	TGTGCCAGCAGCCCGCCCTCCGGGACAGGGGGTTACGAGCAGTACTTC
TRBV20-1	13	.	TRBJ2-5	.	CSAKMILGETQYF	TGCAGTGCTAAGATGATTCTTGGCGAGACCCAGTACTTC
TRBV2	11	.	TRBJ1-4	.	CASGGLEKLYF	TGTGCCAGCGGCGGGCTTGAAAAACTGTATTTT
TRBV19	14	TRBD1	TRBJ2-7	.	CASNRDRRTTEQYF	TGTGCCAGTAACCGGGACAGGAGGACTACCGAGCAGTACTTC
TRBV2	17	TRBD2	TRBJ2-3	few	CASKQFYGGGAPDTQYF	TGTGCCAGCAAGCAATTCTATGGCGGGGGGGCCCCAGATACGCAGTATTTT
TRBV14	13	.	TRBJ2-7	many	CASSQVEDYEQYF	TGTGCCAGCAGCCAAGTCGAGGATTACGAGCAGTACTTC
TRBV6-5	19	.	TRBJ2-2	.	CASSERGQRRTANTGELFF	TGTGCCAGCAGCGAGCGGGGACAGAGACGAACGGCGAACACCGGGGAGCTGTTTTTT